This T cell receptor beta chain was sequenced in a study of blood T cell repertoires in COVID-19. On the study more broadly: Samples taken during acute and convalescent COVID-19 were collected in the United States, Italy and Spain. PBMCs, B-cell-depleted T cells, or T cells were the source of the cDNA or gDNA that made up the material.

Germline V gives CDR1 SQVTM, CDR2 ANQGSEA. With 0 bases removed from V and 0 bases from J, the gap between germline ends came to 6 bases. This CDR3 has 13 amino acids. Original handling: Amplification of reference gene primers provided the estimated nucleated cell counts. This table comes from immunoSEQ multiplex PCR, and its TCRdb copy is limited to in-frame clones, with some not included. That table supplies the V and J calls and clone size; D and trimming were determined from the DNA. Here the sample spans about 150,000 clones, more than 80% being singletons. This sequence originates from an older man with acute or convalescent COVID-19. The chain uses TRBV29-1 and TRBJ2-7; D call uncertain. Sequencing was done on a sample of peripheral blood. The CDR3 DNA is TGCAGCGTTGAAGATACTTTCTCCTACGAGCAGTACTTC. Its protein is CSVEDTFSYEQYF.